This entry concerns a single T cell receptor beta chain. Its antigen is not known. The sample belongs to a study of cytomegalovirus exposure and HLA in healthy donors. Per germline, CDR1 MNHEY and CDR2 SVGAGI. With 4 bases removed from V and 7 bases from J, the gap between germline ends came to 20 bases. This CDR3 is 15 amino acids long. The PCR contained 60 Vbeta and 13 Jbeta primers. The assay was immunoSEQ multiplex PCR, and TCRdb's table has in-frame clones only and misses some. The data hold roughly 96,000 clones, with 65% to 85% observed a single time. Study-wide results and limits: On later analysis, the bulk of CMV-associated TCR beta chains appeared to be HLA-restricted. Analysis was carried out at a later point, and it linked a missense DCLRE1C variant to TCR beta V- and J-gene trimming. In a later analysis, a genetic analysis reported fewer productive-TCR N-insertions in an Asian-associated ancestry cluster than the cohort average.

This rearrangement joins TRBV6-5 to TRBJ2-7, with D possibly being TRBD1 (7 bases). This sequence originates from a female donor in good health and CMV-seropositive. Sequences were obtained from PBMCs. In DNA form, the CDR3 reads TGTGCCAGCAGTTCTTCAGGGGGACGACGGGGGGAGCAGTACTTC. Translated: CASSSSGGRRGEQYF.